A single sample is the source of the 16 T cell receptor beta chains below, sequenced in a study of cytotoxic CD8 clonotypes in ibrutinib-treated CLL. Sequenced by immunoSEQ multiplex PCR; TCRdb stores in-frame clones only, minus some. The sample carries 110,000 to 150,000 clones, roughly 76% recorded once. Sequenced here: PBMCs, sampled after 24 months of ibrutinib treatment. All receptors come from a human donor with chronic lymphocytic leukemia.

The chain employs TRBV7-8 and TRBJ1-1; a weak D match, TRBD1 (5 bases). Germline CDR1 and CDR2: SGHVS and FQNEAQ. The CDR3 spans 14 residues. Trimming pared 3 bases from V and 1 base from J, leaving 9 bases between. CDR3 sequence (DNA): TGTGCCAGCAGCTTGGGGCGGACGAACACTGAAGCTTTCTTT. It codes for CASSLGRTNTEAFF.

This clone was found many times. The CDR3 protein is CASSPTVNQPQHF. CDR3 nucleotide sequence: TGTGCCAGCTCACCGACAGTCAATCAGCCCCAGCATTTT. V is TRBV18 and J is TRBJ1-5; a weak D match, TRBD1 (5 bases). This CDR3 has 13 amino acids. Looked up from germline, CDR1 is KGHSH and CDR2 is LQKENI. Trimming took 3 bases from V and 3 from J, leaving 6 bases between them.

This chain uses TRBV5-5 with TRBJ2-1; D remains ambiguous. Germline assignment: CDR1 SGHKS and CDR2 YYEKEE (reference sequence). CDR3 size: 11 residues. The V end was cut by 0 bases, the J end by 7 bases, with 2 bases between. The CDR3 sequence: CASSLANEQFF. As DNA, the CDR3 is TGTGCCAGCAGCTTGGCTAATGAGCAGTTCTTC.

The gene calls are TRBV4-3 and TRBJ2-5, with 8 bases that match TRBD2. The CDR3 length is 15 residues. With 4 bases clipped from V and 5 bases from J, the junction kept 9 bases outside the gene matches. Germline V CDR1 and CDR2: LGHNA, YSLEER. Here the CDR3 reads CASSRLTGGRETQYF. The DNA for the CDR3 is TGCGCCAGCAGCCGGCTAACGGGGGGGCGGGAGACCCAGTACTTC.

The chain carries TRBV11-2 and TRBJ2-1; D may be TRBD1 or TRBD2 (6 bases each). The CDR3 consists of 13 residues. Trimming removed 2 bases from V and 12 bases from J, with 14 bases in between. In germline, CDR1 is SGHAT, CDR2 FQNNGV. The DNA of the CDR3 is TGTGCCAGCAGCTTACGGGGGCCACTGGGGCAGTTCTTC. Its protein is CASSLRGPLGQFF.

In DNA form, the CDR3 reads TGTGCCAGCAGTCCCCCCGGCGGGTCGGCCGGCTACACCTTC. Translated: CASSPPGGSAGYTF. The chain couples TRBV27 to TRBJ1-2, with D uncertain. The CDR3 runs to 14 residues. V was trimmed by 5 bases and J by 8 bases, leaving 18 bases between them. The germline V gene encodes CDR1 MNHEY and CDR2 SMNVEV (reference sequence).

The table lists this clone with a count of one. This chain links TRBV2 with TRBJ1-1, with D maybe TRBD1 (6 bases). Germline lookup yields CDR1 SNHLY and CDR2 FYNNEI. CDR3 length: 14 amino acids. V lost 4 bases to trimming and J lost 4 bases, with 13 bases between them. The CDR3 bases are TGTGCCAGCAGTGGGTGGACAGCCCTCACTGAAGCTTTCTTT. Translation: CASSGWTALTEAFF.

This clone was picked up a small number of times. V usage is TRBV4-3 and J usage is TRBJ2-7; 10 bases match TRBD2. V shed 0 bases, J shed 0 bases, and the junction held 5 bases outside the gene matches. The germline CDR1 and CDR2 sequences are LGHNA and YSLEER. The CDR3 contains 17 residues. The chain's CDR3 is CASSQEFSGRSSYEQYF. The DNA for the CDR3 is TGCGCCAGCAGCCAAGAATTTAGCGGGAGGAGCTCCTACGAGCAGTACTTC.

CDR3 nucleotides: TGTGCCAGCACCTCGGGACAGGGGCTTCGTGGCTACACCTTC. It is translated as CASTSGQGLRGYTF. The chain couples TRBV28 to TRBJ1-2; 10 nucleotides line up with TRBD1. There are 14 residues in the CDR3. Germline trimming cut 7 bases from V and 7 bases from J; bases unmatched to any gene: 9. Looked up from germline, CDR1 is MDHEN and CDR2 is SYDVKM.

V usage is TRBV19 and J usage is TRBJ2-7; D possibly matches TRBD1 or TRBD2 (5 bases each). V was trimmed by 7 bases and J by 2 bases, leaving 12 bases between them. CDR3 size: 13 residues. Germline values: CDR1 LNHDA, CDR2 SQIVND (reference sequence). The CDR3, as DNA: TGTGCCAGTACCGGGGACGCCGCCTACGAGCAGTACTTC. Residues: CASTGDAAYEQYF.

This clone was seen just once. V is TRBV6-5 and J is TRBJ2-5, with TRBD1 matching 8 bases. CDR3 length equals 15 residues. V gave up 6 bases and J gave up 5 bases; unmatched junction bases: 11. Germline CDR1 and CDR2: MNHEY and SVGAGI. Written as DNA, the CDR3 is TGTGCCAGCAGCCCTGGACAGGGTCTGGGGGAGACCCAGTACTTC. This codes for CASSPGQGLGETQYF.

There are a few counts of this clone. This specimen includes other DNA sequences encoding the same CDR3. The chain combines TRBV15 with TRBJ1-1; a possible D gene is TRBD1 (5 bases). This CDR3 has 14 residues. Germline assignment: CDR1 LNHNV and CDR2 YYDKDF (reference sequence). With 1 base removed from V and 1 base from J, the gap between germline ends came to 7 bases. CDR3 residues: CATSRGGENTEAFF. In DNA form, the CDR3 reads TGTGCCACCAGCAGAGGAGGGGAGAACACTGAAGCTTTCTTT.

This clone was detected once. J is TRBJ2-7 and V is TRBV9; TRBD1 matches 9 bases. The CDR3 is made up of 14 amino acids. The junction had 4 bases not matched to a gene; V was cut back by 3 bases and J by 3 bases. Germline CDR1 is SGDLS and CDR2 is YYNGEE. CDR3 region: CASSEGGQGYEQYF. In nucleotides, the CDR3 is TGTGCCAGCAGCGAGGGGGGACAGGGCTACGAGCAGTACTTC.

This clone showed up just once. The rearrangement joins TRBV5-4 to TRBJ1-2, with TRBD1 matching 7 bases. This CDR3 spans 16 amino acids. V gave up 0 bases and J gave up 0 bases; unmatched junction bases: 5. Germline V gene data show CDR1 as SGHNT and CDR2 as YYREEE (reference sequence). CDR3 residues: CASSLGGTATNYGYTF. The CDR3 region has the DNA TGTGCCAGCAGCTTGGGGGGGACAGCAACTAACTATGGCTACACCTTC.

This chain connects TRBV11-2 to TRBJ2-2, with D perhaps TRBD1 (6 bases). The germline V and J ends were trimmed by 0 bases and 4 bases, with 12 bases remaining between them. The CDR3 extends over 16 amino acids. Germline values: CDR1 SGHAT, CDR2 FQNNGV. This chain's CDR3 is CASSLDSGTRTGELFF. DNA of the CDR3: TGTGCCAGCAGCTTAGACTCCGGGACACGCACCGGGGAGCTGTTTTTT.

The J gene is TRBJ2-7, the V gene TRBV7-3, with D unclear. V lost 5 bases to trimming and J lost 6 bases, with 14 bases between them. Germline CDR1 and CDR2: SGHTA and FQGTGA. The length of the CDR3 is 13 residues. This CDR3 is CASSKSAVGEQYF. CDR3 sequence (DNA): TGTGCCAGCAGCAAGTCCGCGGTAGGCGAGCAGTACTTC.